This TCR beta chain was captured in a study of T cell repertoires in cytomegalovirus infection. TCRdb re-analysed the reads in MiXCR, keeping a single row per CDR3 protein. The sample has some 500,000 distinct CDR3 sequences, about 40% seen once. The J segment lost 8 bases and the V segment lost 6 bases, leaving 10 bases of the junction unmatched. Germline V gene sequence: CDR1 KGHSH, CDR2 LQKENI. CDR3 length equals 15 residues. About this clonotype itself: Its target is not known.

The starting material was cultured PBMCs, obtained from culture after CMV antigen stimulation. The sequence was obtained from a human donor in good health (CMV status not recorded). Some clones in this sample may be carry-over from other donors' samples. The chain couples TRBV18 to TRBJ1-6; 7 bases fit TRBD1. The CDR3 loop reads CASSTRTGGDSPLHF. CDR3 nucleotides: TGTGCCAGCTCGACCCGGACAGGAGGTGATTCACCCCTCCACTTT.